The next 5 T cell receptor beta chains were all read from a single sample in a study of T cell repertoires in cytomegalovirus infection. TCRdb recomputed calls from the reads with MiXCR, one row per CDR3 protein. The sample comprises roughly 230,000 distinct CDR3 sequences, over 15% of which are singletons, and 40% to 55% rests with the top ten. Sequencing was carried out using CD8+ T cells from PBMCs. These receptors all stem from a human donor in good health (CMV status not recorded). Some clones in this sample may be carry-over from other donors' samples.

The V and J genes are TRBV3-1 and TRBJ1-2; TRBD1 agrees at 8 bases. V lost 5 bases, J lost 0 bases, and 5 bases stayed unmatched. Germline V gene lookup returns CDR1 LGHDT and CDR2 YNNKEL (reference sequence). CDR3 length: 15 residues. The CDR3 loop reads CASSALTGANYGYTF. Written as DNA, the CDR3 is TGTGCCAGCAGCGCCTTGACAGGGGCTAACTATGGCTACACCTTC. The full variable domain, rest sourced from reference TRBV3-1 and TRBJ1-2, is DTAVSQTPKYLVTQMGNDKSIKCEQNLGHDTMYWYKQDSKKFLKIMFSYNNKELIINETVPNRFSPKSPDKAHLNLHINSLELGDSAVYFCASSALTGANYGYTFGSGTRLTVV.

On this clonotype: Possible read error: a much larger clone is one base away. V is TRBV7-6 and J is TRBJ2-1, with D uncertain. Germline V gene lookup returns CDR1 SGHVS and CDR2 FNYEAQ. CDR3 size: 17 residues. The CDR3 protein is CACSLVPGAGSYNEQFF. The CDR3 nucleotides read TGTGCCTGCAGCTTAGTCCCGGGTGCCGGGTCCTACAATGAGCAGTTCTTC.

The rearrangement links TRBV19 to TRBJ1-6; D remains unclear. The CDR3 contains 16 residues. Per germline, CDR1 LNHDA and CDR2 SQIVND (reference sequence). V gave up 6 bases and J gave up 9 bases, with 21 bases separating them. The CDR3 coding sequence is TGTGCCAGTAGCCTACTCCATGACCGGGCCGGTTCACCCCTCCACTTT. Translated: CASSLLHDRAGSPLHF. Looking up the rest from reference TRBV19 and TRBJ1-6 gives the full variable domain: DGGITQSPKYLFRKEGQNVTLSCEQNLNHDAMYWYRQDPGQGLRLIYYSQIVNDFQKGDIAEGYSVSREKKESFPLTVTSAQKNPTAFYLCASSLLHDRAGSPLHFGNGTRLTVT.

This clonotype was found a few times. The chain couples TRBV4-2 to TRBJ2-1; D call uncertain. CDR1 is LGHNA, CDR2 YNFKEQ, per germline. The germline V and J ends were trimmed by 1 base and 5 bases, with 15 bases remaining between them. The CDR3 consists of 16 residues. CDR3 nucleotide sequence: TGTGCCAGCAGCCAAGTGGACGACCGACGAAACAATGAGCAGTTCTTC. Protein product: CASSQVDDRRNNEQFF.

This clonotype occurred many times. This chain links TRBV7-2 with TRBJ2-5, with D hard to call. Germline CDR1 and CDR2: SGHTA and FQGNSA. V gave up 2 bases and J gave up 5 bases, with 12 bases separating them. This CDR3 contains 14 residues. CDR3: CASSLFGREETQYF. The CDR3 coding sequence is TGTGCCAGCAGCTTATTCGGACGCGAGGAGACCCAGTACTTC.